This TCR beta chain was obtained from a study of blood T cell repertoires in COVID-19. Study overall: Samples representing acute and convalescent COVID-19 were sourced from the United States, Italy and Spain.

The length of the CDR3 is 15 residues. Trimming took 6 bases from V and 8 from J; bases not matched to a gene: 11. From germline, CDR1 is MNHEY and CDR2 SMNVEV (reference sequence). Under the authors' procedure: How many nucleated cells were present was estimated from reference gene primer amplification. The data were produced by immunoSEQ multiplex PCR, yet TCRdb's version contains in-frame clones alone and is incomplete. D and trimming were read from the DNA, whereas the V and J calls and clone size are those reported in that table. Among hundreds of thousands of clones, roughly 87% were seen once, and the ten largest hold 2.5% to 3%.

The sequence came from a woman aged 30 to 39 with acute COVID-19. The specimen was PBMCs or T cells enriched from blood (not recorded which). The V and J genes are TRBV27 and TRBJ1-4; 8 bases agree with TRBD1. The CDR3 DNA sequence: TGTGCCAGCAGCAATCTGGGGACAGGCCGGGAAAAACTGTTTTTT. Translated: CASSNLGTGREKLFF.